The T cell receptor (beta chain) under discussion was sequenced for a study of PD-1 blockade in mismatch repair-deficient tumors. Germline CDR1 MNHEY, CDR2 SMNVEV (reference sequence). Trimming at V came to 5 bases and at J to 4 bases, leaving 6 bases not matched to a gene. The CDR3 has 16 residues. The table came from immunoSEQ multiplex PCR; TCRdb's copy has only in-frame clones and leaves some out. The table lists some 84,000 clones, roughly 80% of them singletons. The sequence derives from an adult with mismatch repair-deficient cancer. Sequenced material: peripheral blood, taken 12 weeks after starting pembrolizumab. This chain links TRBV27 with TRBJ2-5; TRBD2 matches at 14 bases. CDR3 sequence: CASSRGTSGRSETQYF. Here the CDR3 DNA reads TGTGCCAGCAGTCGTGGGACTAGCGGGAGATCAGAGACCCAGTACTTC.